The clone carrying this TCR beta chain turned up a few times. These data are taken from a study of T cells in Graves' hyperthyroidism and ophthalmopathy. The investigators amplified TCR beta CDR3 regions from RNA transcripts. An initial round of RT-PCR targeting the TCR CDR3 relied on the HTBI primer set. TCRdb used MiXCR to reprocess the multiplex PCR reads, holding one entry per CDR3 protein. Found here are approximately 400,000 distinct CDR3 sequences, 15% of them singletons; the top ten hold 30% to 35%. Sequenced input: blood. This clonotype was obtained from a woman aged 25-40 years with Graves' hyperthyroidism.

DNA of the CDR3: TGTGCCAGCAGTCCACGGCGGCACAGGGTTGGCGAGCAGTACTTC. Amino acid sequence: CASSPRRHRVGEQYF. This chain uses TRBV28 with TRBJ2-7; D perhaps matches TRBD1 (6 bases). V lost 5 bases to trimming and J lost 6 bases, with 20 bases between them. The length of the CDR3 is 15 residues. Germline V CDR1 and CDR2: MDHEN, SYDVKM.